This is a list of T cell receptor beta chains from one sample in a study of shared clonotypes between healthy human individuals. Libraries were prepared by immunoSEQ multiplex PCR; TCRdb keeps only in-frame clonotypes and omits some of them. The sample carries some 900,000 clones, about three quarters recorded once. What was sequenced was memory CD4+ T cells sorted from blood. The source of these receptors is a man between 18 and 29 years old in good health. CDR3s include the opening cysteine and the closing phenylalanine or tryptophan. Fields, in order: clone size, D gene, J gene, V gene, CDR3 protein, CDR3 DNA. D genes are given only for firm matches. The size of a clone is reported for some rows only, either as once, few or many, or as a class for expanded clones.

abundance: NA; d_gene: NA; j_gene: TRBJ1-2; v_gene: TRBV7-2; CDR3aa: CASSPDRGYGYTF; CDR3nt: TGTGCCAGCAGCCCTGACAGAGGCTATGGCTACACCTTC
abundance: once; d_gene: TRBD1; j_gene: TRBJ2-3; v_gene: TRBV5-4; CDR3aa: CASTFGQGAGDTQYF; CDR3nt: TGTGCCAGCACCTTCGGGCAGGGGGCAGGGGATACGCAGTATTTT
abundance: NA; d_gene: NA; j_gene: TRBJ2-2; v_gene: TRBV25-1; CDR3aa: CASTGSLTGELFF; CDR3nt: TGTGCCAGCACTGGGAGTTTGACCGGGGAGCTGTTTTTT
abundance: NA; d_gene: TRBD1; j_gene: TRBJ2-1; v_gene: TRBV6-6; CDR3aa: CASRDGQGGHNEQFF; CDR3nt: TGTGCCAGCAGAGACGGACAGGGCGGGCACAATGAGCAGTTCTTC
abundance: NA; d_gene: NA; j_gene: TRBJ2-3; v_gene: TRBV27; CDR3aa: CASSTTDTDTQYF; CDR3nt: TGTGCCAGCAGTACGACCGACACAGATACGCAGTATTTT
abundance: NA; d_gene: TRBD2; j_gene: TRBJ2-2; v_gene: TRBV5-1; CDR3aa: CASASSGGHTGELFF; CDR3nt: TGCGCCAGCGCCTCTAGCGGGGGCCACACCGGGGAGCTGTTTTTT
abundance: NA; d_gene: TRBD2; j_gene: TRBJ2-1; v_gene: TRBV9; CDR3aa: CASSQGLGQYNEQFF; CDR3nt: TGTGCCAGCAGCCAGGGACTAGGGCAGTACAATGAGCAGTTCTTC
abundance: NA; d_gene: NA; j_gene: TRBJ2-1; v_gene: TRBV5-6; CDR3aa: CASTFSPLDGEQFF; CDR3nt: TGTGCCAGCACCTTTAGCCCCTTGGACGGTGAGCAGTTCTTC
abundance: NA; d_gene: NA; j_gene: TRBJ2-2; v_gene: TRBV10-3; CDR3aa: CAISAPAGSNTGELFF; CDR3nt: TGTGCCATCAGTGCCCCAGCAGGCTCGAACACCGGGGAGCTGTTTTTT
abundance: NA; d_gene: TRBD2; j_gene: TRBJ2-5; v_gene: TRBV7-7; CDR3aa: CASSVGLAGVGETQYF; CDR3nt: TGTGCTAGCAGTGTTGGGCTAGCGGGAGTGGGAGAGACCCAGTACTTC
abundance: once; d_gene: TRBD1; j_gene: TRBJ1-1; v_gene: TRBV5-1; CDR3aa: CASSSDGQVTTEAFF; CDR3nt: TGCGCCAGCAGCTCGGACGGACAGGTGACCACTGAAGCTTTCTTT
abundance: few; d_gene: NA; j_gene: TRBJ2-1; v_gene: TRBV11-3; CDR3aa: CASSLGDRRPYNEQFF; CDR3nt: TGTGCCAGCAGCTTAGGGGACCGCCGCCCCTACAATGAGCAGTTCTTC
abundance: NA; d_gene: TRBD2; j_gene: TRBJ2-3; v_gene: TRBV9; CDR3aa: CASSAGLAGGSLPDTQYF; CDR3nt: TGTGCCAGCAGCGCTGGACTAGCGGGGGGCTCTTTACCAGATACGCAGTATTTT
abundance: NA; d_gene: NA; j_gene: TRBJ1-2; v_gene: TRBV28; CDR3aa: CASSPIGKNYGYTF; CDR3nt: TGTGCCAGCAGTCCTATCGGTAAAAACTATGGCTACACCTTC
abundance: NA; d_gene: TRBD2; j_gene: TRBJ2-3; v_gene: TRBV27; CDR3aa: CASSSLLGLAGASDTQYF; CDR3nt: TGTGCCAGCAGTTCCCTCCTGGGACTAGCGGGGGCCTCAGATACGCAGTATTTT
abundance: once; d_gene: NA; j_gene: TRBJ2-1; v_gene: TRBV6-5; CDR3aa: CASSPGGSGYEQFF; CDR3nt: TGTGCCAGCAGTCCCGGTGGTAGCGGCTATGAGCAGTTCTTC
abundance: few; d_gene: NA; j_gene: TRBJ2-3; v_gene: TRBV9; CDR3aa: CASSVDWTRAQVGQYF; CDR3nt: TGTGCCAGCAGCGTAGATTGGACACGGGCGCAGGTAGGGCAGTATTTT
abundance: NA; d_gene: NA; j_gene: TRBJ1-2; v_gene: TRBV2; CDR3aa: CASSEAGLGGYTF; CDR3nt: TGTGCCAGCAGTGAAGCTGGGTTAGGTGGCTACACCTTC
abundance: NA; d_gene: TRBD1; j_gene: TRBJ1-5; v_gene: TRBV30; CDR3aa: CAWSRDRGPNSNQPQHF; CDR3nt: TGTGCCTGGAGTAGGGACAGGGGGCCAAATAGCAATCAGCCCCAGCATTTT
abundance: NA; d_gene: NA; j_gene: TRBJ1-1; v_gene: TRBV6-6; CDR3aa: CASSNPTGNTEAFF; CDR3nt: TGTGCCAGCAGTAATCCGACAGGGAACACTGAAGCTTTCTTT
abundance: NA; d_gene: TRBD2; j_gene: TRBJ2-3; v_gene: TRBV9; CDR3aa: CASRASGSTDTQYF; CDR3nt: TGTGCCAGCAGGGCTAGCGGTAGCACAGATACGCAGTATTTT
abundance: NA; d_gene: NA; j_gene: TRBJ1-1; v_gene: TRBV5-1; CDR3aa: CASSLQENTEAFF; CDR3nt: TGCGCCAGCAGCCTGCAGGAGAACACTGAAGCTTTCTTT
abundance: NA; d_gene: TRBD1; j_gene: TRBJ2-1; v_gene: TRBV7-2; CDR3aa: CASSPGQGPYNEQFF; CDR3nt: TGTGCCAGCAGCCCCGGACAGGGCCCCTACAATGAGCAGTTCTTC
abundance: NA; d_gene: TRBD2; j_gene: TRBJ2-4; v_gene: TRBV2; CDR3aa: CASSDSPIFGGGASKNIQYF; CDR3nt: TGTGCCAGCAGTGACTCCCCCATATTCGGCGGGGGGGCTTCCAAAAACATTCAGTACTTC
abundance: NA; d_gene: NA; j_gene: TRBJ1-6; v_gene: TRBV10-3; CDR3aa: CAISDGQSYNSPLHF; CDR3nt: TGTGCCATCAGTGACGGACAGAGCTATAATTCACCCCTCCACTTT
abundance: NA; d_gene: NA; j_gene: TRBJ2-3; v_gene: TRBV7-9; CDR3aa: CASSLSLGEDTQYF; CDR3nt: TGTGCCAGCAGCTTATCCCTGGGGGAAGATACGCAGTATTTT
abundance: once; d_gene: NA; j_gene: TRBJ1-2; v_gene: TRBV18; CDR3aa: CASSEGGQYGYTF; CDR3nt: TGTGCCAGCTCTGAGGGGGGGCAGTATGGCTACACCTTC
abundance: NA; d_gene: TRBD2; j_gene: TRBJ2-7; v_gene: TRBV18; CDR3aa: CASSLTSGPSYEQYF; CDR3nt: TGTGCCAGCTCACTAACTAGCGGGCCTTCCTACGAGCAGTACTTC
abundance: NA; d_gene: TRBD2; j_gene: TRBJ2-3; v_gene: TRBV6-5; CDR3aa: CASSYGLAGSTDTQYF; CDR3nt: TGTGCCAGCAGCTACGGGCTAGCGGGAAGCACAGATACGCAGTATTTT
abundance: NA; d_gene: NA; j_gene: TRBJ1-5; v_gene: TRBV10-3; CDR3aa: CAISEHTKGNSNQPQHF; CDR3nt: TGTGCCATCAGTGAGCACACGAAGGGGAATAGCAATCAGCCCCAGCATTTT
abundance: NA; d_gene: NA; j_gene: TRBJ1-1; v_gene: TRBV5-1; CDR3aa: CASSPGGIGMNTEAFF; CDR3nt: TGCGCCAGCAGCCCCGGTGGGATTGGAATGAACACTGAAGCTTTCTTT
abundance: NA; d_gene: NA; j_gene: TRBJ2-5; v_gene: TRBV7-2; CDR3aa: CASSLGGSKTQYF; CDR3nt: TGTGCCAGCAGCTTAGGCGGAAGCAAGACCCAGTACTTC
abundance: NA; d_gene: NA; j_gene: TRBJ1-1; v_gene: TRBV5-1; CDR3aa: CASSSNSEAFF; CDR3nt: TGCGCCAGCAGCTCAAACTCGGAAGCTTTCTTT
abundance: NA; d_gene: NA; j_gene: TRBJ2-3; v_gene: TRBV21-1; CDR3aa: CASNPNSTDTQYF; CDR3nt: TGTGCCAGCAACCCAAACAGCACAGATACGCAGTATTTT
abundance: once; d_gene: TRBD2; j_gene: TRBJ2-2; v_gene: TRBV7-2; CDR3aa: CASSPGLAGGQRELFF; CDR3nt: TGTGCCAGCAGCCCCGGACTAGCGGGAGGGCAGCGGGAGCTGTTTTTT
abundance: NA; d_gene: TRBD1; j_gene: TRBJ2-2; v_gene: TRBV7-3; CDR3aa: CASSTTGAGELFF; CDR3nt: TGTGCCAGCAGCACGACAGGGGCCGGGGAGCTGTTTTTT
abundance: NA; d_gene: NA; j_gene: TRBJ2-4; v_gene: TRBV28; CDR3aa: CASSSPPVYIQYF; CDR3nt: TGTGCCAGCAGCTCTCCTCCAGTCTACATTCAGTACTTC
abundance: few; d_gene: NA; j_gene: TRBJ2-2; v_gene: TRBV9; CDR3aa: CASSARAPPNTGELFF; CDR3nt: TGTGCCAGCAGCGCGAGAGCCCCGCCGAACACCGGGGAGCTGTTTTTT
abundance: few; d_gene: NA; j_gene: TRBJ1-2; v_gene: TRBV6-1; CDR3aa: CASSEGRGGGVRSYGYTF; CDR3nt: TGTGCCAGCAGTGAAGGACGAGGGGGAGGGGTGAGGAGCTATGGCTACACCTTC
abundance: NA; d_gene: TRBD1; j_gene: TRBJ1-1; v_gene: TRBV7-9; CDR3aa: CASEGTGLNTEAFF; CDR3nt: TGTGCCAGCGAAGGGACAGGGTTGAACACTGAAGCTTTCTTT
abundance: NA; d_gene: NA; j_gene: TRBJ2-1; v_gene: TRBV10-1; CDR3aa: CASSRQVGNEQFF; CDR3nt: TGCGCCAGCAGTAGACAGGTTGGGAATGAGCAGTTCTTC
abundance: NA; d_gene: TRBD2; j_gene: TRBJ2-3; v_gene: TRBV10-3; CDR3aa: CATTSGLSDTQYF; CDR3nt: TGTGCCACAACTAGCGGTCTTTCAGATACGCAGTATTTT
abundance: few; d_gene: NA; j_gene: TRBJ2-1; v_gene: TRBV9; CDR3aa: CASSARDNPWSEQFF; CDR3nt: TGTGCCAGCAGCGCCCGGGACAACCCGTGGAGTGAGCAGTTCTTC
abundance: NA; d_gene: NA; j_gene: TRBJ2-2; v_gene: TRBV5-4; CDR3aa: CASSLGGNTGELFF; CDR3nt: TGTGCCAGCAGCTTGGGTGGAAACACCGGGGAGCTGTTTTTT
abundance: once; d_gene: NA; j_gene: TRBJ2-7; v_gene: TRBV6-1; CDR3aa: CASSESVSTYEQYF; CDR3nt: TGTGCCAGCAGTGAAAGCGTGTCTACCTACGAGCAGTACTTC
abundance: NA; d_gene: TRBD1; j_gene: TRBJ1-2; v_gene: TRBV29-1; CDR3aa: CSVESDRGRGYTF; CDR3nt: TGCAGCGTTGAAAGCGACAGGGGGCGAGGCTACACCTTC
abundance: NA; d_gene: NA; j_gene: TRBJ1-3; v_gene: TRBV28; CDR3aa: CASSFGGALPGNTIYF; CDR3nt: TGTGCCAGCAGTTTTGGAGGGGCCCTTCCTGGAAACACCATATATTTT
abundance: NA; d_gene: NA; j_gene: TRBJ2-5; v_gene: TRBV13; CDR3aa: CASSLGEGGFQETQYF; CDR3nt: TGTGCCAGCAGCTTAGGCGAAGGCGGGTTCCAAGAGACCCAGTACTTC
abundance: NA; d_gene: NA; j_gene: TRBJ1-2; v_gene: TRBV4-2; CDR3aa: CASSQDMGGGNGYTF; CDR3nt: TGTGCCAGCAGCCAAGATATGGGGGGAGGCAATGGCTACACCTTC
abundance: NA; d_gene: NA; j_gene: TRBJ1-2; v_gene: TRBV9; CDR3aa: CASSPTVGTGTFNYGYTF; CDR3nt: TGTGCCAGCAGCCCAACAGTTGGTACCGGGACCTTTAACTATGGCTACACCTTC
abundance: NA; d_gene: TRBD1; j_gene: TRBJ2-2; v_gene: TRBV7-9; CDR3aa: CASSLRQGATGELFF; CDR3nt: TGTGCCAGCAGCTTAAGGCAGGGGGCAACCGGGGAGCTGTTTTTT
abundance: NA; d_gene: NA; j_gene: TRBJ2-3; v_gene: TRBV29-1; CDR3aa: CSVEEGADTQYF; CDR3nt: TGCAGCGTTGAAGAGGGGGCAGATACGCAGTATTTT
abundance: few; d_gene: NA; j_gene: TRBJ1-2; v_gene: TRBV2; CDR3aa: CASSETATNYGYTF; CDR3nt: TGTGCCAGCAGTGAAACAGCTACTAACTATGGCTACACCTTC
abundance: NA; d_gene: NA; j_gene: TRBJ2-1; v_gene: TRBV29-1; CDR3aa: CSVNGFNEQFF; CDR3nt: TGCAGCGTGAACGGATTCAATGAGCAGTTCTTC